The source of this TCR beta chain is a study of CD8 T cells in ankylosing spondylitis. Study-level points and caveats: Past studies reported some motif variants in reactive arthritis synovial fluid and blood. For ankylosing spondylitis blood, a TCR beta motif of roughly 8 highly homologous variants appeared characteristic. Peripheral blood held disease-linked clones only at relatively low frequency, and these were CD8+.

V lost 4 bases, J lost 0 bases, and 9 bases stayed unmatched. The CDR3 spans 18 residues. Germline CDR1 and CDR2: KGHDR and SFDVKD. This clonotype was counted between two and nine times. What it recognizes is unknown. In making TCR beta libraries, quantitative 5'-RACE with molecular barcodes was used. TCRdb analysed the 5' RACE reads with MiXCR anew, one entry per CDR3 protein. Of over 130,000 distinct CDR3 sequences in the sample, approximately 44% were seen once. Sequencing was carried out using synovial fluid, either unsorted or a sorted T cell fraction (not recorded which). The rearrangement links TRBV24-1 to TRBJ2-3; 10 nucleotides agree with TRBD2. The TCR originated in a male donor with ankylosing spondylitis. The CDR3 protein is CATSDRHTSGISTDTQYF. In DNA form, the CDR3 reads TGTGCCACCAGTGACAGACACACTAGCGGGATAAGCACAGATACGCAGTATTTT.